The T cell receptor beta chain described here comes from a study of shared clonotypes between healthy human individuals. As for the study in general: Each donor's CD4 naive and CD4 memory cells filled three plates apiece, CD8 naive two, and CD8 memory one. Whole-study results and caveats: The donor pool, a small one, limited the genetic and exposure-history diversity represented. Naive subsets tended to show greater estimated richness than memory subsets.

About this clone itself: What it binds is not known.

From germline, CDR1 is MGHDK and CDR2 SYGVNS. The V gene lost 6 bases and the J gene lost 6 bases, with 6 bases spanning the gap. This CDR3 spans 11 amino acids. Researchers partitioned CD4+ cells into CD45RA+ naive and CD45RA-negative memory subsets. Profiled with immunoSEQ multiplex PCR; TCRdb holds only in-frame clones, not every one. The sample consists of about 1.1 million clones, 75% to 80% of them appearing once. The TCR comes from a man aged 18-30 years in good health. Some clones in this sample may be carry-over from other donors' samples. The sequencing input was memory CD4+ T cells from PBMCs. This sample's subset: CD45RA-negative fraction. The chain combines TRBV25-1 with TRBJ2-4; D is perhaps TRBD2 (6 bases). The CDR3 here is CASRGGNIQYF. The CDR3 DNA follows: TGTGCCAGCAGGGGGGGAAACATTCAGTACTTC. The full variable domain, with the rest looked up from reference TRBV25-1 and TRBJ2-4, is EADIYQTPRYLVIGTGKKITLECSQTMGHDKMYWYQQDPGMELHLIHYSYGVNSTEKGDLSSESTVSRIRTEHFPLTLESARPSHTSQYLCASRGGNIQYFGAGTRLSVL.